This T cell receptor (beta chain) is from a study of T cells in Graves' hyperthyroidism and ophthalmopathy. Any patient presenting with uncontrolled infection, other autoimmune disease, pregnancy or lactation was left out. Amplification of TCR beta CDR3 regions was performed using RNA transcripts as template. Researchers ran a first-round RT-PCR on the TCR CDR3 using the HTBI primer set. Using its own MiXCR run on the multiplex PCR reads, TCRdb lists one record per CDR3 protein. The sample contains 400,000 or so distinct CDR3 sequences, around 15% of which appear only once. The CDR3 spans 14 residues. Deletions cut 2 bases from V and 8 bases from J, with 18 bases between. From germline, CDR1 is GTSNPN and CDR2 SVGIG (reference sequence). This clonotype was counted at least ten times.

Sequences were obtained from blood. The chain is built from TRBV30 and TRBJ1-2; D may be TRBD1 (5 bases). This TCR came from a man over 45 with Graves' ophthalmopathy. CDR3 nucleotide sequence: TGTGCCTGGAGTTTTGTGAGGGCCTCAGGGGGCTACACCTTC. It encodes CAWSFVRASGGYTF. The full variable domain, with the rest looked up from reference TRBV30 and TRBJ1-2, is SQTIHQWPATLVQPVGSPLSLECTVEGTSNPNLYWYRQAAGRGLQLLFYSVGIGQISSEVPQNLSASRPQDRQFILSSKKLLLSDSGFYLCAWSFVRASGGYTFGSGTRLTVV.